This T cell receptor beta chain was captured in a study of cytomegalovirus exposure and HLA in healthy donors. CDR1 and CDR2 from the germline V gene are SGHTA and FQGNSA. This CDR3 region has 14 residues. Deletions cut 7 bases from V and 4 bases from J, with 16 bases between. This clone occurred a few times. Its cognate antigen is unknown. Study results and limitations: Analysis performed later found approximately 17,000 TCR beta sequences associated with HLA alleles at 0.05 false discovery rate.

PCR amplification relied on 60 Vbeta primers (plus 13 Jbeta primers). Only in-frame clones appear in the TCRdb table, and some are missing; sequencing was by immunoSEQ multiplex PCR. The data contain about 160,000 clones, approximately 88% of them singletons. The sequencing input was PBMCs. The genes are TRBV7-2 and TRBJ1-2; a possible D gene is TRBD1 (6 bases). This TCR was recovered from a woman aged 25 to 39 in good health and CMV-seronegative. The CDR3 region is CASTSNREAYGYTF. CDR3 coding DNA: TGTGCCAGCACCTCTAACAGGGAAGCCTATGGCTACACCTTC.